These 16 T cell receptor beta chains were all obtained from the same sample, sequenced in a study of human T cells and chemical hapten exposure. In TCRdb, the RACE reads were re-called with MiXCR into one record per CDR3 protein. The repertoire holds 150,000 to 200,000 distinct CDR3 sequences, with roughly a quarter as singletons. Indicated time point: patch test 3, about 24 weeks after DPC sensitization. Treatment: therapeutic diphenylcyclopropenone sensitization with weekly scalp DPC. Sequencing was performed on whole blood, taken in connection with sensitization to the hapten diphenylcyclopropenone (DPC). These receptor sequences come from a woman between 35 and 50 years old with alopecia areata. Some clones in this sample may be carry-over from other donors' samples.

This clonotype was observed many times. This sequence joins TRBV10-3 and TRBJ2-1, with D possibly matching TRBD1 (5 bases). CDR1 and CDR2 (germline): ENHRY, SYGVKD. V lost 3 bases and J lost 8, with 20 bases in between. The CDR3 is 16 amino acids. The CDR3 DNA reads as TGTGCCATCAGTGACAGTCTAGGGATGATAGGGGATGAGCAGTTCTTC. This gives the protein CAISDSLGMIGDEQFF.

A few counts support this clonotype. The rearrangement links TRBV28 to TRBJ2-7; 8 nucleotides line up with TRBD2. J was trimmed by 5 bases and V by 4 bases; bases with no gene match: 7. This CDR3 contains 14 residues. Germline assignment: CDR1 MDHEN and CDR2 SYDVKM. CDR3 sequence: CASSSAGDINEQYF. In nucleotides, the CDR3 is TGTGCCAGCAGTTCAGCGGGAGATATCAACGAGCAGTACTTC.

This clonotype was counted only a few times. The chain combines TRBV3-1 with TRBJ1-3; no reliable D call. CDR1 is LGHDT, CDR2 YNNKEL, per germline (reference sequence). This CDR3 comprises 12 residues. Between the trimmed V and J ends, which lost 0 bases and 3 bases, there was a span of 0 bases. In nucleotides, the CDR3 is TGTGCCAGCAGCCAAGATGGAAACACCATATATTTT. It yields the protein CASSQDGNTIYF.

This clonotype showed up just a few times. The chain recombines TRBV11-2 with TRBJ2-2, with D tentatively TRBD1 (6 bases). Germline CDR1 is SGHAT and CDR2 is FQNNGV. CDR3 length: 15 amino acids. Trimming pared 3 bases from V and 0 bases from J, leaving 8 bases between. The CDR3 sequence: CASSFTGSNTGELFF. DNA of the CDR3: TGTGCCAGCAGCTTTACAGGGTCGAACACCGGGGAGCTGTTTTTT. The full variable domain, rest sourced from reference TRBV11-2 and TRBJ2-2, is EAGVAQSPRYKIIEKRQSVAFWCNPISGHATLYWYQQILGQGPKLLIQFQNNGVVDDSQLPKDRFSAERLKGVDSTLKIQPAKLEDSAVYLCASSFTGSNTGELFFGEGSRLTVL.

In this sample, this clonotype turned up a few times. The rearrangement uses TRBV18 and TRBJ1-1; 8 bases are a match to TRBD1. Trimming cost V 1 base and J 0 bases; bases outside gene matches: 4. CDR1 is KGHSH, CDR2 LQKENI, per germline. The CDR3 is 16 residues long. CDR3 nucleotides: TGTGCCAGCTCACCACGGCAGGGGGCGGTGAACACTGAAGCTTTCTTT. It specifies CASSPRQGAVNTEAFF.

This clonotype was observed a handful of times. J is TRBJ2-2 and V is TRBV6-5; D is perhaps TRBD1 (5 bases). This CDR3 spans 15 amino acids. Germline assignment: CDR1 MNHEY and CDR2 SVGAGI. Trimming shortened V by 2 bases and J by 4 bases, and 11 bases separated the two germline ends. The CDR3 DNA is TGTGCCAGCAGTTACCGGCAGGGTCCCACCGGGGAGCTGTTTTTT. As protein: CASSYRQGPTGELFF.

This clonotype has ten or more counts. The chain carries TRBV28 and TRBJ1-1, with 9 positions matching TRBD1. Trimming at V came to 7 bases and at J to 6 bases, leaving 15 bases not matched to a gene. This CDR3 spans 16 amino acids. Germline lookup yields CDR1 MDHEN and CDR2 SYDVKM. As DNA, the CDR3 is TGTGCCAGCACTCCCCTTCTGGGACAGGGAGCGCCTGAAGCTTTCTTT. It specifies CASTPLLGQGAPEAFF.

This clonotype was detected a few times. The chain carries TRBV28 and TRBJ2-1; 7 bases are shared with TRBD1. There are 13 residues in the CDR3. Germline V gene sequence: CDR1 MDHEN, CDR2 SYDVKM. The ends lost 8 bases at V and 6 bases at J; junction bases unmatched: 7. In nucleotides, the CDR3 is TGTGCCAGCGGGTCAGGGGGATCCAATGAGCAGTTCTTC. It encodes CASGSGGSNEQFF.

V and J are TRBV4-3 and TRBJ1-5, with D unclear. Trimming took off 6 bases at V and 6 bases at J, with 12 bases between the two ends. The CDR3 is 13 residues long. Germline lookup yields CDR1 LGHNA and CDR2 YSLEER. The CDR3 DNA reads as TGCGCCAGCAGTCTACACGGCGGTCAGCCCCAGCATTTT. Translating gives CASSLHGGQPQHF.

In its sample, this clonotype was seen a few times. V and J are TRBV6-5 and TRBJ1-2; 8 positions agree with TRBD1. The V and J ends lost 6 bases and 4 bases, in that order; junction bases with no gene match: 10. CDR1 MNHEY and CDR2 SVGAGI come from the germline V gene. The CDR3 is 15 amino acids. The chain's CDR3 is CASREDRDWSYGYTF. CDR3 DNA sequence: TGTGCCAGCAGAGAGGACAGGGACTGGTCCTATGGCTACACCTTC.

This clonotype occurred a few times. The rearrangement joins TRBV7-2 to TRBJ2-3; D possibly corresponds to TRBD1 (6 bases). The length of the CDR3 is 15 residues. The germline gives CDR1 SGHTA, CDR2 FQGNSA. The germline V and J ends were trimmed by 5 bases and 4 bases, with 16 bases remaining between them. As DNA, the CDR3 is TGTGCCAGCAGCCGGGCTGGGGGCTGGGCAGATACGCAGTATTTT. Amino acid sequence: CASSRAGGWADTQYF. Looking up the rest from reference TRBV7-2 and TRBJ2-3 gives the full variable domain: GAGVSQSPSNKVTEKGKDVELRCDPISGHTALYWYRQSLGQGLEFLIYFQGNSAPDKSGLPSDRFSAERTGGSVSTLTIQRTQQEDSAVYLCASSRAGGWADTQYFGPGTRLTVL.

This chain uses TRBV5-1 with TRBJ1-1; 9 bases line up with TRBD1. Trimming cost V 6 bases and J 7 bases; bases outside gene matches: 7. Per germline, CDR1 SGHRS and CDR2 YFSETQ. This CDR3 comprises 13 residues. The CDR3 reads CASTSQGASEAFF. CDR3 in DNA: TGCGCCAGCACCTCACAGGGGGCGAGTGAAGCTTTCTTT.

The J gene is TRBJ2-7, the V gene TRBV9, with D possibly being TRBD1 (6 bases). The V end was cut by 0 bases, the J end by 3 bases, with 13 bases between. The CDR3 sequence is 15 residues long. CDR1 is SGDLS and CDR2 is YYNGEE in the germline V gene. DNA for the CDR3: TGTGCCAGCAGCGTAGCTCAGGGGACGGACTACGAGCAGTACTTC. Protein sequence: CASSVAQGTDYEQYF. Full variable domain (outside the CDR3, taken from reference TRBV9 and TRBJ2-7): DSGVTQTPKHLITATGQRVTLRCSPRSGDLSVYWYQQSLDQGLQFLIQYYNGEERAKGNILERFSAQQFPDLHSELNLSSLELGDSALYFCASSVAQGTDYEQYFGPGTRLTVT.

This clonotype was recorded at least ten times. CDR3 sequence: CASSLQGYEQYF. CDR3 DNA: TGCGCCAGCAGCTTGCAGGGCTACGAGCAGTACTTC. The chain combines TRBV5-1 with TRBJ2-7; D possibly corresponds to TRBD1 (5 bases). CDR3 length equals 12 residues. The germline gives CDR1 SGHRS, CDR2 YFSETQ. Trimming shortened V by 1 base and J by 3 bases, and 5 bases separated the two germline ends.

This chain uses TRBV11-1 with TRBJ2-7; D possibly corresponds to TRBD1 (6 bases). Germline CDR1 and CDR2: SGHAT and FQDESV (reference sequence). Trimming took off 5 bases at V and 4 bases at J, with 12 bases between the two ends. This CDR3 has 13 amino acids. The CDR3 loop reads CASSQGQRYEQYF. CDR3 in DNA: TGTGCCAGCAGCCAAGGACAGCGGTACGAGCAGTACTTC.

The sample holds a few counts of this clonotype. The V gene is TRBV9, the J gene TRBJ1-1; the D is unclear. Germline CDR1 SGDLS, CDR2 YYNGEE. V was pared by 0 bases and J by 5 bases, with 8 bases between. The CDR3 totals 13 residues. The CDR3 bases are TGTGCCAGCAGCGTAGAAAGGCAAACTGAAGCTTTCTTT. Translation: CASSVERQTEAFF. The variable domain in full, with the rest retrieved from reference TRBV9 and TRBJ1-1, is DSGVTQTPKHLITATGQRVTLRCSPRSGDLSVYWYQQSLDQGLQFLIQYYNGEERAKGNILERFSAQQFPDLHSELNLSSLELGDSALYFCASSVERQTEAFFGQGTRLTVV.